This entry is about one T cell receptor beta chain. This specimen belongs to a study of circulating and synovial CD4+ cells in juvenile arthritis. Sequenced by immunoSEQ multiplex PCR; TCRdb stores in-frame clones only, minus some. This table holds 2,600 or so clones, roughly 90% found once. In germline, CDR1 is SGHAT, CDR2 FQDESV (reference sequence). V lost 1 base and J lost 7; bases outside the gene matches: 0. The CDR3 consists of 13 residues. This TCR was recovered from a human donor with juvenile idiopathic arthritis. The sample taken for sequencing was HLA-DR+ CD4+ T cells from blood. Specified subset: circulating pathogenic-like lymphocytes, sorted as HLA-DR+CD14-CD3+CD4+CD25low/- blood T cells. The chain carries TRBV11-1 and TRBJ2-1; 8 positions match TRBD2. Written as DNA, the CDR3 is TGTGCCAGCAGCTTAGGACTAGCGAATGAGCAGTTCTTC. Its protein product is CASSLGLANEQFF.